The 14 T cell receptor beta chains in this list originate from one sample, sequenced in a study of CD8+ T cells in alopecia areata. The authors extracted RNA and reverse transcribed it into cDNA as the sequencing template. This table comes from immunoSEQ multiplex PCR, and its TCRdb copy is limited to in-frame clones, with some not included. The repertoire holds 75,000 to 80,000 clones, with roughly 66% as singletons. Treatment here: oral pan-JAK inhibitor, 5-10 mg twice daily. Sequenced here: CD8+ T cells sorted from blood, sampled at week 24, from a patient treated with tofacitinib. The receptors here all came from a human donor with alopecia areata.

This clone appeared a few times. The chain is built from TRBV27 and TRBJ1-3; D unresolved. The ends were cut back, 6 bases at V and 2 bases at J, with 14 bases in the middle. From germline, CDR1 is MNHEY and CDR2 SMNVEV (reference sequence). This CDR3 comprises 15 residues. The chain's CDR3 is CASSISGLAGNTIYF. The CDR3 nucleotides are TGTGCCAGCAGCATTTCAGGACTCGCTGGAAACACCATATATTTT.

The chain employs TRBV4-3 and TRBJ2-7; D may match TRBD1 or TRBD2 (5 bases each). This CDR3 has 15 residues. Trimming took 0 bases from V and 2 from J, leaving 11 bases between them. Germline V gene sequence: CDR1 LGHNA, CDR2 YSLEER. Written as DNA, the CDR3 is TGCGCCAGCAGCCAAGAGACTTTGGGGGCCTACGAGCAGTACTTC. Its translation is CASSQETLGAYEQYF.

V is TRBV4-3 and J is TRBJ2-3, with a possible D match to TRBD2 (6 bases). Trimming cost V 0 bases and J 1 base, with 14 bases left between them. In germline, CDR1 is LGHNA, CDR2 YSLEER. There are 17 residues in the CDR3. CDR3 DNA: TGCGCCAGCAGCCAAGATTATGAGGGACTTCGCACAGATACGCAGTATTTT. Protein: CASSQDYEGLRTDTQYF.

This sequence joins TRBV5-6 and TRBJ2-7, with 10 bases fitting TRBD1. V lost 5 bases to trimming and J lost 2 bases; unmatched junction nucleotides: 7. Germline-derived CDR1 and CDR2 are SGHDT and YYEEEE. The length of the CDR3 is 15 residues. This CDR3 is CASRMGTGDPYEQYF. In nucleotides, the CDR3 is TGTGCCAGCAGGATGGGGACAGGGGATCCCTACGAGCAGTACTTC.

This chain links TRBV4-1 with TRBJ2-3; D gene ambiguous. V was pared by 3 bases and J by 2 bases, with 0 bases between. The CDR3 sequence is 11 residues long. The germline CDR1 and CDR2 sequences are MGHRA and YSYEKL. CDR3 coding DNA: TGCGCCAGCAGCCACACAGATACGCAGTATTTT. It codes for CASSHTDTQYF.

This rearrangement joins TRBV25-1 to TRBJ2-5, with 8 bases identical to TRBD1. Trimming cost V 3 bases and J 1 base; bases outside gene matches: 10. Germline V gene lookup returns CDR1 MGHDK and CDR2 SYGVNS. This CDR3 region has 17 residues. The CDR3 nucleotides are TGTGCCAGCAGTGATGTGGGACAGGCCAAACTCCAAGAGACCCAGTACTTC. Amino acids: CASSDVGQAKLQETQYF. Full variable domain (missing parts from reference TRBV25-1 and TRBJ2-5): EADIYQTPRYLVIGTGKKITLECSQTMGHDKMYWYQQDPGMELHLIHYSYGVNSTEKGDLSSESTVSRIRTEHFPLTLESARPSHTSQYLCASSDVGQAKLQETQYFGPGTRLLVL.

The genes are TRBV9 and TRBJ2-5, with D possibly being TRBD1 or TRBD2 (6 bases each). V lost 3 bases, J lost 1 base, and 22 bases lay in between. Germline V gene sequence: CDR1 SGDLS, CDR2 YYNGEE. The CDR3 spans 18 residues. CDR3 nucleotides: TGTGCCAGCAGCGCTCCGGCCTGGGGGGCCGGAACCCAAGAGACCCAGTACTTC. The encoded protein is CASSAPAWGAGTQETQYF.

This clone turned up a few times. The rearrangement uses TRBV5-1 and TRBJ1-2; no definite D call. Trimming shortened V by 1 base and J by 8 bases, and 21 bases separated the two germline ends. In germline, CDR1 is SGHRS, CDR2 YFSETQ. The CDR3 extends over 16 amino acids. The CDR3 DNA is TGCGCCAGCAGCTTGCTGCCCCTTCAGGCGCGAATCGGCTACACCTTC. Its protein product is CASSLLPLQARIGYTF.

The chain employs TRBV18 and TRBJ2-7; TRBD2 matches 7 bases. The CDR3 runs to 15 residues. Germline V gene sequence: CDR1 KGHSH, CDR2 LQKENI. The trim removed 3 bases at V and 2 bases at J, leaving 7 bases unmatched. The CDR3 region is CASSPSQRGPYEQYF. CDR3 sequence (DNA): TGTGCCAGCTCACCCTCTCAGCGGGGACCCTACGAGCAGTACTTC.

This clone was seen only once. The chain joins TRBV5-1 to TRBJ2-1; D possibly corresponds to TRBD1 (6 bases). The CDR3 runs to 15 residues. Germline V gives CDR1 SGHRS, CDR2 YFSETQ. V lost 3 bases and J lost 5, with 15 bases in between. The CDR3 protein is CASSYSQGPDNEQFF. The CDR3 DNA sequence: TGCGCCAGCAGCTACAGTCAGGGGCCGGACAATGAGCAGTTCTTC.

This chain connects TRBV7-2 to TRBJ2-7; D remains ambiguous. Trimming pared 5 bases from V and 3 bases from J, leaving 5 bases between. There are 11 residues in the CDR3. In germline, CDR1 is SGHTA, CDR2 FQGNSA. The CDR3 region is CASSPGYEQYF. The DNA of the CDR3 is TGTGCCAGCAGCCCCGGCTACGAGCAGTACTTC.

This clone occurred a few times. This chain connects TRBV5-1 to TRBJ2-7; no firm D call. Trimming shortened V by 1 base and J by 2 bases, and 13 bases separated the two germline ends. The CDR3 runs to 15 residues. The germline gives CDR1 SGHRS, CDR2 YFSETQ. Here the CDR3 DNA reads TGCGCCAGCAGCTTGCTCGGCACCCTCGCCTACGAGCAGTACTTC. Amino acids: CASSLLGTLAYEQYF.

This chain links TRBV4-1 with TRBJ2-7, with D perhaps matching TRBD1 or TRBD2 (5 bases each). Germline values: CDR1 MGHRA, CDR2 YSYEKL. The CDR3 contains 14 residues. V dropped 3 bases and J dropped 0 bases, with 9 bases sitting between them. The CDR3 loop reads CASSQGPSSYEQYF. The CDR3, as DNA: TGCGCCAGCAGCCAGGGACCTAGCTCCTACGAGCAGTACTTC.

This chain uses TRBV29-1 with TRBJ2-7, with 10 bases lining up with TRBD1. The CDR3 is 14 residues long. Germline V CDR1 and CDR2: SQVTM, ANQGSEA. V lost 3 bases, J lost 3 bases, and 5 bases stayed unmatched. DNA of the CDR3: TGCAGCGTTGAGGACAGGGGGAGGGACTACGAGCAGTACTTC. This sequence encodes CSVEDRGRDYEQYF.